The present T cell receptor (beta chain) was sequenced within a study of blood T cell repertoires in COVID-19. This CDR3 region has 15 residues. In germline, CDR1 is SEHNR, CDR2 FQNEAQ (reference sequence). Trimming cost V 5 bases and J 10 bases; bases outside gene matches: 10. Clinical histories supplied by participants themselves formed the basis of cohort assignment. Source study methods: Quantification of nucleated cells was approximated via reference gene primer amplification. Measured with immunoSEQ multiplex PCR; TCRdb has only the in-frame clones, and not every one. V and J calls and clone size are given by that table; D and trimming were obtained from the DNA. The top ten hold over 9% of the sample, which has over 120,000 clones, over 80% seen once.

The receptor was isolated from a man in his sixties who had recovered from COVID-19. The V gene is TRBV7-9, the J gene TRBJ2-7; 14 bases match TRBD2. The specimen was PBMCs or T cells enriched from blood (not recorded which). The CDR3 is CASSPSTSGRAIQYF. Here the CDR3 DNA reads TGTGCCAGCAGCCCCTCGACTAGCGGGAGGGCCATCCAGTACTTC. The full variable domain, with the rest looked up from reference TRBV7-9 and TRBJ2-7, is DTGVSQNPRHKITKRGQNVTFRCDPISEHNRLYWYRQTLGQGPEFLTYFQNEAQLEKSRLLSDRFSAERPKGSFSTLEIQRTEQGDSAMYLCASSPSTSGRAIQYFGPGTRLTVT.